These T cell receptor beta chains were read from a single sample in a study of shared clonotypes between healthy human individuals. Assay used: immunoSEQ multiplex PCR; TCRdb lists only in-frame clones, some missing. The sample includes 600,000 to 750,000 clones, 72% seen only once; the top ten take 1.8%. The sample comprised memory CD4+ T cells sorted from blood. These receptors were obtained from a woman in her 30s in good health. CDR3s include the opening cysteine and the closing phenylalanine or tryptophan. Each record gives: J gene, V gene, D gene, clone size, CDR3 protein, CDR3 DNA. A D gene is named only where the DNA matches it firmly. Part of the rows lack a size; the others show once, few, many or a class for expanded clones.

TRBJ2-3	TRBV6-5	TRBD2	few	CASNQPGGSTDTQYF	TGTGCCAGCAACCAACCGGGAGGAAGCACAGATACGCAGTATTTT
TRBJ1-2	TRBV28	TRBD1	NA	CASSSDRGYGYTF	TGTGCCAGCAGTTCGGACAGGGGCTATGGCTACACCTTC
TRBJ1-3	TRBV7-8	NA	few	CASSSTASGNTIYF	TGTGCCAGCAGCTCGACAGCCTCTGGAAACACCATATATTTT
TRBJ1-5	TRBV19	NA	NA	CASSIFEGQPQHF	TGTGCCAGTAGTATTTTTGAGGGGCAGCCCCAGCATTTT
TRBJ2-6	TRBV19	TRBD1	few	CASRRDSSTSGANVLTF	TGTGCCAGTAGGAGGGACAGCAGCACGTCTGGGGCCAACGTCCTGACTTTC
TRBJ2-7	TRBV25-1	TRBD1	NA	CASSPRTGVGEQYF	TGTGCCAGCAGCCCCCGGACAGGGGTAGGCGAGCAGTACTTC
TRBJ2-7	TRBV28	NA	once	CASNPRGLFPGQRVGQYF	TGTGCCAGCAATCCAAGGGGACTCTTCCCGGGACAGCGGGTCGGGCAGTACTTC
TRBJ2-7	TRBV18	NA	NA	CASSNLQGEQYF	TGTGCCAGCTCGAATCTACAGGGCGAGCAGTACTTC
TRBJ2-7	TRBV27	NA	few	CASSLERLGYEQYF	TGTGCCAGCAGTTTAGAGAGACTTGGCTACGAGCAGTACTTC
TRBJ1-5	TRBV19	NA	NA	CASSPRAQPQHF	TGTGCCAGTAGTCCCAGAGCTCAGCCCCAGCATTTT
TRBJ1-1	TRBV18	NA	NA	CASSPQNPGIAFF	TGTGCCAGCTCACCACAAAATCCAGGGATTGCTTTCTTT
TRBJ1-5	TRBV7-8	NA	NA	CASSLETDYQPQHF	TGTGCCAGCAGCTTGGAGACGGACTATCAGCCCCAGCATTTT
TRBJ2-5	TRBV18	TRBD1	NA	CASMGTDQETQYF	TGTGCCAGCATGGGGACAGACCAAGAGACCCAGTACTTC
TRBJ2-1	TRBV10-3	NA	NA	CAIMAAGENNEQFF	TGTGCCATCATGGCGGCAGGGGAAAACAATGAGCAGTTCTTC
TRBJ2-6	TRBV28	NA	NA	CASSFGGPGANVLTF	TGTGCCAGCAGTTTTGGGGGTCCTGGGGCCAACGTCCTGACTTTC
TRBJ2-2	TRBV5-1	NA	NA	CASSQRTSRGGELFF	TGCGCCAGCAGCCAGCGCACGAGCCGGGGCGGGGAGCTGTTTTTT
TRBJ1-1	TRBV5-1	NA	NA	CASSVQGLGNTEAFF	TGCGCCAGCAGCGTACAGGGTCTGGGGAACACTGAAGCTTTCTTT